The clone carrying this T cell receptor beta chain was counted a few times. Antigen unknown. The sample comes from a study of cytomegalovirus exposure and HLA in healthy donors. Regarding the study as a whole: With further analysis later on, most CMV-associated TCR beta chains appeared HLA-restricted. Available immune exposure information covered CMV serostatus only. A later analysis associated 15,000 or so TCR beta sequences with HLA alleles at a 0.05 false discovery rate.

V was clipped by 4 bases and J by 0 bases, with 17 bases between them. Germline V gene lookup returns CDR1 SGHRS and CDR2 YFSETQ. The CDR3 is made up of 16 amino acids. Researchers ran the PCR with 60 Vbeta and 13 Jbeta primers. Repertoires were generated with immunoSEQ multiplex PCR, while TCRdb's copy carries only in-frame clones and drops some. The sample consists of about 120,000 clones, approximately 70% of them appearing once. The TCR sequence derives from a man aged 18 to 30 in good health and CMV-seronegative. Material: PBMCs. The chain employs TRBV5-1 and TRBJ2-7; D gene uncertain. CDR3 sequence (DNA): TGCGCCAGCAGCCCAAAACCCGTGGCGGACTCCTACGAGCAGTACTTC. It is translated as CASSPKPVADSYEQYF.